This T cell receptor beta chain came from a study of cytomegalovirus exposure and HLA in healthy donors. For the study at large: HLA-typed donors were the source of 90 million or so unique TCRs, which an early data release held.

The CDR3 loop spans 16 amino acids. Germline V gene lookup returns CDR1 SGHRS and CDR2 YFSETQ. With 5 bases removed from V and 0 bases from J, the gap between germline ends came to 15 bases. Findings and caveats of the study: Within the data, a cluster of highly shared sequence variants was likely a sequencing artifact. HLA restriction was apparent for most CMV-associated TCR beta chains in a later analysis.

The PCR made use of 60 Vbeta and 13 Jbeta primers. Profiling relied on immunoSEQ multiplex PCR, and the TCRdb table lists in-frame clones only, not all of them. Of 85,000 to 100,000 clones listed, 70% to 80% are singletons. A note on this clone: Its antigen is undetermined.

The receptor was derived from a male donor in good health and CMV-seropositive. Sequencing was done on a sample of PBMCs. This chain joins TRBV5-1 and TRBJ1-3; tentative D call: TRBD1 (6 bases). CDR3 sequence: CASSLTGPNSGNTIYF. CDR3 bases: TGCGCCAGCAGTCTGACAGGACCCAACTCTGGAAACACCATATATTTT.